This TCR beta chain was sequenced in a study of a mutant IDH1 vaccine in newly diagnosed glioma. Overall study context: The start of vaccination came 4-6 weeks after radiotherapy alone, or with temozolomide cycles. Patients' prior therapy spanned radiotherapy, temozolomide, or both; most underwent both. Visit timing is recorded as week 35 for V12 and week 47 for V13.

Only in-frame clones appear in the TCRdb table, and some are missing; sequencing was by immunoSEQ multiplex PCR. The data hold just over 65,000 clones, with around 82% observed a single time. Time point: week 35, safety follow-up. What each vaccine dose contained was 300 ug of mutant IDH1 20-mer peptide, accompanied by topical imiquimod. The study gave patients eight vaccinations in weeks 1, 3, 5, 7, 11, 15, 19, 23. V dropped 3 bases and J dropped 5 bases, with 11 bases sitting between them. Germline loops: CDR1 KGHSH, CDR2 LQKENI. The CDR3 has 14 amino acids. Comments on this clone: The antigen is unknown.

This clonotype was sampled from a young man with glioma. The specimen comprised PBMCs, sampled from a glioma patient whose treatment included an IDH1 peptide vaccine. The chain has TRBV18 and TRBJ1-5; D perhaps matches TRBD1 (5 bases). CDR3 in amino acids: CASSPTGGDQPQHF. The CDR3 DNA sequence: TGTGCCAGCTCACCCACTGGGGGGGATCAGCCCCAGCATTTT.